Listed below are T cell receptor beta chains from one sample, sequenced in a study of blood T cell repertoires in COVID-19. Method: immunoSEQ multiplex PCR; TCRdb's copy keeps in-frame clones and lacks some. The sample includes 300,000 to 450,000 clones, 80% to 90% of them seen just once. Sequencing input: PBMCs or T cells enriched from blood (not recorded which). The source of these receptors is a man younger than 35 who had recovered from COVID-19. Each CDR3 is given with its conserved first and last residue. A D gene is named only where the DNA matches it firmly.

>TRBJ2-7|NA|TRBV4-1
CASSHRQAYEQYF
>TRBJ1-4|NA|TRBV6-6
CASSLPPGWYEKLFF
>TRBJ1-3|NA|TRBV5-1
CASSPVGRFPGNTIYF
>TRBJ2-1|NA|TRBV9
CASSSPQDSSSYNEQFF
>TRBJ1-2|NA|TRBV6-1
CASSERQNYGYTF
>TRBJ2-1|NA|TRBV13
CASSPTWSSYNEQFF
>TRBJ1-1|TRBD1|TRBV7-9
CASTLPGQALNTEAFF
>TRBJ2-5|NA|TRBV9
CASSVSQETQYF
>TRBJ1-5|TRBD1|TRBV6-5
CASRTGNSNQPQHF
>TRBJ1-1|NA|TRBV5-5
CASSLPGGSLNTEAFF
>TRBJ2-3|TRBD1|TRBV24-1
CATSDSGTATDTQYF
>TRBJ1-4|TRBD1|TRBV15
CATSRGLGQEDEKLFF
>TRBJ2-7|TRBD1|TRBV30
CASDRDSLRNEQYF
>TRBJ2-1|TRBD1|TRBV5-6
CASSLIIGDRDLHEQFF
>TRBJ2-1|TRBD2|TRBV30
CAWRPLGGLANNEQFF
>TRBJ2-6|NA|TRBV6-5
CASRRVTSGANVLTF
>TRBJ1-2|NA|TRBV6-1
CASSEMGGYGYTF
>TRBJ2-1|NA|TRBV7-5
CARSPTLPPSGGRYAYNEQFF
>TRBJ1-1|NA|TRBV24-1
CATRGRDTEAFF